This T cell receptor (beta chain) stems from a study of T cells in localized non-small cell lung cancer. Whole-study findings and limits: Sequencing involved a lone tumor region, leaving heterogeneity possible. Longer overall survival associated with higher blood T cell density; shorter survival with higher adjacent-lung clonality.

TCRdb's copy holds only in-frame clones and misses some; the assay was immunoSEQ multiplex PCR. The sample holds 70,000 to 85,000 clones, around 85% seen once. Details on this clone: Its antigen is not identified.

Material: peripheral blood, obtained before any cancer treatment. The clonotype originates from a female donor at least 60 years old with stage I lung adenocarcinoma.

The CDR3 protein is CASSESGAGYTF. The CDR3 bases are TGTGCCAGCAGTGAATCGGGGGCAGGCTACACCTTC. The chain joins TRBV6-1 to TRBJ1-2; maybe TRBD1 (6 bases). This CDR3 has 12 residues. V lost 2 bases and J lost 8, with 9 bases in between. Germline V CDR1 and CDR2: MNHNS, SASEGT.